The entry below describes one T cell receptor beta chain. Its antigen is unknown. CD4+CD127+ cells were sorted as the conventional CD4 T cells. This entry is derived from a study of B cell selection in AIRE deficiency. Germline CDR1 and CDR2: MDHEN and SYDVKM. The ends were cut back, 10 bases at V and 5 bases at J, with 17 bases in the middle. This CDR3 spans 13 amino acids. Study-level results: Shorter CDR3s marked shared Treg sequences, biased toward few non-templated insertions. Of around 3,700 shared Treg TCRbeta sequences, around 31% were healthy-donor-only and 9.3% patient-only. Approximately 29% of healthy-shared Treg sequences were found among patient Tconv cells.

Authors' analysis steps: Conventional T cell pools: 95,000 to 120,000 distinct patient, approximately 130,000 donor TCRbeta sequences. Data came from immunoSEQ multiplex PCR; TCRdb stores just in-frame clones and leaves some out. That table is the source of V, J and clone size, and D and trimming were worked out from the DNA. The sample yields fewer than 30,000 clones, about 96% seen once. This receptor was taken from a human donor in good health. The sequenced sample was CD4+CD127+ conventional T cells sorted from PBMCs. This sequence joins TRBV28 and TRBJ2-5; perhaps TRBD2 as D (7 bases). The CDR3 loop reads CATSWGGRETQYF. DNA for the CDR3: TGTGCCACTTCATGGGGGGGCAGGGAGACCCAGTACTTC.